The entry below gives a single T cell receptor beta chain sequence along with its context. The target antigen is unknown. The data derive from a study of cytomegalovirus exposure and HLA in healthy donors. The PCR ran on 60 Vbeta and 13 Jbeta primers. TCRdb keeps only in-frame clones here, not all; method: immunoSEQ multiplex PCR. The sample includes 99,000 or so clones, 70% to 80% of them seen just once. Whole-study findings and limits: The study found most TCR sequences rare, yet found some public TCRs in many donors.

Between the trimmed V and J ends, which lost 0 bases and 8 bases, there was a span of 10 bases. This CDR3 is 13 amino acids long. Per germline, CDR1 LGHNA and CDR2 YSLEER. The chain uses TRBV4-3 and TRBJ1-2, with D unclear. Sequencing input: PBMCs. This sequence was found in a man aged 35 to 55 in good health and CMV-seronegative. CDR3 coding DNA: TGCGCCAGCAGCCAAGATTACGGGTGGGGCTACACCTTC. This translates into CASSQDYGWGYTF.